This T cell receptor beta chain was identified in a study of cytomegalovirus exposure and HLA in healthy donors. On this clone itself: The target antigen is unknown.

When sampled, the donors appeared nominally healthy, though they likely had unrecorded immune exposures. Primers for the PCR totalled 60 Vbeta and 13 Jbeta. Generated by immunoSEQ multiplex PCR, the TCRdb table keeps only in-frame clones and is missing some. The sample yields under 75,000 clones, of which the top ten take up roughly 2.3%. Study-wide points: Association of 16,951 TCR beta sequences with HLA alleles was found at 0.05 false discovery rate in a later analysis. Most sequenced TCRs were rare (though some public TCRs occurred in many donors). Other equally common chains were less clonally expanded than HLA-associated TCR beta chains, a later analysis showed.

This CDR3 has 15 amino acids. Trimming cost V 6 bases and J 2 bases; bases outside gene matches: 5. Germline loops: CDR1 LNHDA, CDR2 SQIVND (reference sequence). Material: PBMCs. The chain employs TRBV19 and TRBJ2-7; 12 bases fit TRBD2. This clonotype originated in a female donor in good health and CMV-seropositive. The CDR3 DNA sequence: TGTGCCAGTAGCCCGACTAGCGGGAGCGCCTACGAGCAGTACTTC. It yields the protein CASSPTSGSAYEQYF. The full variable domain, rest sourced from reference TRBV19 and TRBJ2-7, is DGGITQSPKYLFRKEGQNVTLSCEQNLNHDAMYWYRQDPGQGLRLIYYSQIVNDFQKGDIAEGYSVSREKKESFPLTVTSAQKNPTAFYLCASSPTSGSAYEQYFGPGTRLTVT.